These T cell receptor beta chains were read from a single sample in a study of T-cell reconstitution after alpha-beta-depleted transplantation in children. Via MiXCR, TCRdb re-called the PCR reads, giving one row per CDR3 protein. The data show around 200,000 distinct CDR3 sequences, approximately 6.8% seen once. The source material was PBMCs from the stem cell graft donor, sampled from the stem cell graft. The origin of the receptors is a human donor who donated a stem cell graft to a child with Wiskott-Aldrich syndrome. Both conserved end residues are part of each CDR3. D genes are given only for firm matches. Size values are once, few and many counts, or a class for expanded clones, and some rows have none.

CDR3 DNA: TGCAGCGTTGAGGACAGGGCTGAAGCTTTCTTT; CDR3 protein: CSVEDRAEAFF; clone size: many; D gene: TRBD1; V gene: TRBV29-1; J gene: TRBJ1-1
CDR3 DNA: TGTGCCAGCAGTTTTAGCGGGGACCTTTCCTACAATGAGCAGTTCTTC; CDR3 protein: CASSFSGDLSYNEQFF; clone size: -; D gene: TRBD2; V gene: TRBV7-2; J gene: TRBJ2-1
CDR3 DNA: TGTGCCATCAAGAACCAAGGGGGGAACACTGAAGCTTTCTTT; CDR3 protein: CAIKNQGGNTEAFF; clone size: many; D gene: -; V gene: TRBV6-5; J gene: TRBJ1-1
CDR3 DNA: TGTGCCAGCAGTTTGGCTCAATATGGCTACACCTTC; CDR3 protein: CASSLAQYGYTF; clone size: many; D gene: -; V gene: TRBV12-3/TRBV12-4; J gene: TRBJ1-2
CDR3 DNA: TGCAGCGTTAACACAGGGATCGGCACTGAAGCTTTCTTT; CDR3 protein: CSVNTGIGTEAFF; clone size: many; D gene: -; V gene: TRBV29-1; J gene: TRBJ1-1
CDR3 DNA: TGTGCCAGCAGCTTACTTCTCGGGACTAGCGGCACAGATACGCAGTATTTT; CDR3 protein: CASSLLLGTSGTDTQYF; clone size: few; D gene: TRBD2; V gene: TRBV7-9; J gene: TRBJ2-3
CDR3 DNA: TGTGCCAGCAATACAGGAGGCTATGAAAAACTGTTTTTT; CDR3 protein: CASNTGGYEKLFF; clone size: many; D gene: -; V gene: TRBV25-1; J gene: TRBJ1-4
CDR3 DNA: TGTGCCACCAGTGATCGACGGGCAACTAATGAAAAACTGTTTTTT; CDR3 protein: CATSDRRATNEKLFF; clone size: many; D gene: -; V gene: TRBV24-1; J gene: TRBJ1-4
CDR3 DNA: TGCAGCGGGACAGGGGGGGACTACGGCTACACCTTC; CDR3 protein: CSGTGGDYGYTF; clone size: many; D gene: TRBD1; V gene: TRBV29-1; J gene: TRBJ1-2
CDR3 DNA: TGTGCCTGGACGGACCCGAGGGTGGTTACTGAAGCTTTCTTT; CDR3 protein: CAWTDPRVVTEAFF; clone size: few; D gene: -; V gene: TRBV30; J gene: TRBJ1-1
CDR3 DNA: TGTGCCAGCAGCTTAGGTCAGGGGGGGAATTCACCCCTCCACTTT; CDR3 protein: CASSLGQGGNSPLHF; clone size: many; D gene: TRBD1; V gene: TRBV7-2; J gene: TRBJ1-6
CDR3 DNA: TGTGCCAGCAGCCCAGAAATTAGAACAGATACGCAGTATTTT; CDR3 protein: CASSPEIRTDTQYF; clone size: few; D gene: -; V gene: TRBV11-2; J gene: TRBJ2-3
CDR3 DNA: TGCGCCAGCAGCTTGACGGCGGGAGGCACCGGGGAGCTGTTTTTT; CDR3 protein: CASSLTAGGTGELFF; clone size: many; D gene: TRBD2; V gene: TRBV5-1; J gene: TRBJ2-2
CDR3 DNA: TGTGCCAGCAGTTGGGCAGGCAATCAGCCCCAGCATTTT; CDR3 protein: CASSWAGNQPQHF; clone size: many; D gene: -; V gene: TRBV12-3/TRBV12-4; J gene: TRBJ1-5
CDR3 DNA: TGTGCCAGCAGGGTCGCAGAGACCCAGTACTTC; CDR3 protein: CASRVAETQYF; clone size: few; D gene: -; V gene: TRBV12-3/TRBV12-4; J gene: TRBJ2-5
CDR3 DNA: TGCAGTGCCAATGACCAGGGCACTGAAGCTTTCTTT; CDR3 protein: CSANDQGTEAFF; clone size: -; D gene: -; V gene: TRBV20-1; J gene: TRBJ1-1
CDR3 DNA: TGCAGTGCTAGAGCGCCCCATCCGGCGGGAGGGCCCGTTAATGAGCAGTTCTTC; CDR3 protein: CSARAPHPAGGPVNEQFF; clone size: many; D gene: TRBD2; V gene: TRBV20-1; J gene: TRBJ2-1
CDR3 DNA: TGTGCCAGCAGCCTAGAGAAGAGCGGGGTTTACAATGAGCAGTTCTTC; CDR3 protein: CASSLEKSGVYNEQFF; clone size: few; D gene: TRBD2; V gene: TRBV11-2; J gene: TRBJ2-1
CDR3 DNA: TGTGCCAGCAGGGCGGGAGGGCCCCACGAGCAGTACTTC; CDR3 protein: CASRAGGPHEQYF; clone size: -; D gene: TRBD2; V gene: TRBV7-9; J gene: TRBJ2-7
CDR3 DNA: TGTGCCATCAGTCACAACGGGGGTCAAAACACTGAAGCTTTCTTT; CDR3 protein: CAISHNGGQNTEAFF; clone size: -; D gene: -; V gene: TRBV10-3; J gene: TRBJ1-1
CDR3 DNA: TGTGCCAGCAGCCCCCGGACAGGGACGAGGAATGAGCAGTTCTTC; CDR3 protein: CASSPRTGTRNEQFF; clone size: many; D gene: TRBD1; V gene: TRBV13; J gene: TRBJ2-1
CDR3 DNA: TGTGCCACCAGCAGAGATATACAGGGGACCGGGGAGCTGTTTTTT; CDR3 protein: CATSRDIQGTGELFF; clone size: -; D gene: TRBD1; V gene: TRBV15; J gene: TRBJ2-2
CDR3 DNA: TGTGCCAGCAGCTTAGGGGCCGGTCAGCCCCAGCATTTT; CDR3 protein: CASSLGAGQPQHF; clone size: many; D gene: -; V gene: TRBV7-9; J gene: TRBJ1-5
CDR3 DNA: TGTGCTAGTGGTTTGGTGACTCCTGAAGCTTTCTTT; CDR3 protein: CASGLVTPEAFF; clone size: many; D gene: -; V gene: TRBV12-5; J gene: TRBJ1-1
CDR3 DNA: TGCGCCAGCAGCTCGGAAGGAAGCGACTATGGCTACACCTTC; CDR3 protein: CASSSEGSDYGYTF; clone size: many; D gene: -; V gene: TRBV5-1; J gene: TRBJ1-2
CDR3 DNA: TGCGCCAGCAGCCAGTCGGGACAGGGGTACACTGAAGCTTTCTTT; CDR3 protein: CASSQSGQGYTEAFF; clone size: many; D gene: TRBD1; V gene: TRBV5-1; J gene: TRBJ1-1
CDR3 DNA: TGTGCCAGCAAACGGGATGACACCGGGGAGCTGTTTTTT; CDR3 protein: CASKRDDTGELFF; clone size: few; D gene: -; V gene: TRBV2; J gene: TRBJ2-2
CDR3 DNA: TGTGCCAGCAAAGGACAGGGGGCTGGTGAAGCTTTCTTT; CDR3 protein: CASKGQGAGEAFF; clone size: many; D gene: TRBD1; V gene: TRBV6-5; J gene: TRBJ1-1
CDR3 DNA: TGCGCCAGCAGCTCACCGACAGGGTCAGACACCGGGGAGCTGTTTTTT; CDR3 protein: CASSSPTGSDTGELFF; clone size: many; D gene: TRBD1; V gene: TRBV5-1; J gene: TRBJ2-2
CDR3 DNA: TGTGCCGGGAAGCGGGACAGGGCGGGGACCGGGGAGCTGTTTTTT; CDR3 protein: CAGKRDRAGTGELFF; clone size: many; D gene: TRBD1; V gene: TRBV7-8; J gene: TRBJ2-2